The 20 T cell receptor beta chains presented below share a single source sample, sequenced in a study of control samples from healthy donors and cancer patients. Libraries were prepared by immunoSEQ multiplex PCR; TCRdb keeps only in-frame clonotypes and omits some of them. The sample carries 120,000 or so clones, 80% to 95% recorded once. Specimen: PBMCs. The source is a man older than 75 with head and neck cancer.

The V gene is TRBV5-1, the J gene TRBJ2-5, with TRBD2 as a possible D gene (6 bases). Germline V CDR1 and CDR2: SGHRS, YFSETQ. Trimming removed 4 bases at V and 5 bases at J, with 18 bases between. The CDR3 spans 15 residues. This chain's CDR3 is CASSPTPREWETQYF. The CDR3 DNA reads TGCGCCAGCAGCCCCACCCCACGGGAGTGGGAGACCCAGTACTTC.

The CDR3 loop is CASNPGGTDTQYF. CDR3 nucleotides: TGTGCCAGCAACCCGGGAGGCACAGATACGCAGTATTTT. The chain is built from TRBV5-4 and TRBJ2-3, with TRBD2 as a possible D gene (6 bases). Deletions cut 6 bases from V and 1 base from J, with 9 bases between. Germline assignment: CDR1 SGHNT and CDR2 YYREEE (reference sequence). There are 13 residues in the CDR3.

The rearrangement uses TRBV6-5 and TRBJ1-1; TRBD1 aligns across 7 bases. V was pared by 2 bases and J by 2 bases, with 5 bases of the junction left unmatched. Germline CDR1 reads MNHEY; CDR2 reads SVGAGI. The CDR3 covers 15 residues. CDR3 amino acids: CASSYRDRFNTEAFF. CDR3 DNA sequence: TGTGCCAGCAGTTACCGGGACAGATTTAACACTGAAGCTTTCTTT.

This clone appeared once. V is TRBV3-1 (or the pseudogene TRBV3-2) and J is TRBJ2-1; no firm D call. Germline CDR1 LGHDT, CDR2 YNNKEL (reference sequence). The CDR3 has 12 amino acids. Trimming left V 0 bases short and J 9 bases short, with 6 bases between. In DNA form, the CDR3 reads TGTGCCAGCAGCCAAGAGTCCTTTGAGCAGTTCTTC. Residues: CASSQESFEQFF.

The CDR3 DNA sequence: TGTGCCAGCAGCCAACAAACGGACAGGGTAGGCGGGGAGCAGTTCTTC. Translating it yields CASSQQTDRVGGEQFF. The rearrangement uses TRBV9 and TRBJ2-1, with 8 nucleotides matching TRBD1. After removal of 4 bases from V and 10 bases from J, the junction contained 16 bases not matched to a gene. The CDR3 is 16 residues long. Germline V lookup: CDR1 SGDLS, CDR2 YYNGEE.

CDR3 nucleotides: TGCGCCAGCATCCCTATTGGCGATAGCACAGATACGCAGTATTTT. Its protein is CASIPIGDSTDTQYF. This chain joins TRBV5-1 and TRBJ2-3; no reliable D call. Germline CDR1 SGHRS, CDR2 YFSETQ. The length of the CDR3 is 15 residues. Deletions cut 6 bases from V and 0 bases from J, with 14 bases between.

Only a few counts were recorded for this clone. The DNA for the CDR3 is TGTGCCAGCAGTGACCTCTACGAGCAGTACTTC. It yields the protein CASSDLYEQYF. This rearrangement joins TRBV6-1 to TRBJ2-7; D gene unclear. Trimming pared 3 bases from V and 3 bases from J, leaving 3 bases between. This CDR3 has 11 residues. The germline V gene has CDR1 MNHNS and CDR2 SASEGT.

CDR3 nucleotide sequence: TGTGCCAGCAGCTTCCCGGGACGGGATGAAGAGACCCAGTACTTC. Protein: CASSFPGRDEETQYF. The chain is built from TRBV7-2 and TRBJ2-5; D could derive from TRBD1 or TRBD2 (5 bases each). Trimming cost V 3 bases and J 3 bases, with 14 bases left between them. This CDR3 is built from 15 residues. CDR1 is SGHTA and CDR2 is FQGNSA in the germline V gene.

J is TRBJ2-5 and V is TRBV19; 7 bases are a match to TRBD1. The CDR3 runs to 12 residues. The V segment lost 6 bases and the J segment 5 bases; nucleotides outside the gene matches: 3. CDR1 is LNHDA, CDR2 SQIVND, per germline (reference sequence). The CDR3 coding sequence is TGTGCCAGTAGCCCGACAGGGGAGACCCAGTACTTC. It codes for CASSPTGETQYF.

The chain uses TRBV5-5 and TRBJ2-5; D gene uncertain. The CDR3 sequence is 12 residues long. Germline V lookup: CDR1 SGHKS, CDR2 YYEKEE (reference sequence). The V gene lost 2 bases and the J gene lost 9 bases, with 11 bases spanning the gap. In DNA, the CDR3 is TGTGCCAGCAGCTTTGGGTCTTGGGCCCAGTACTTC. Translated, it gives CASSFGSWAQYF.

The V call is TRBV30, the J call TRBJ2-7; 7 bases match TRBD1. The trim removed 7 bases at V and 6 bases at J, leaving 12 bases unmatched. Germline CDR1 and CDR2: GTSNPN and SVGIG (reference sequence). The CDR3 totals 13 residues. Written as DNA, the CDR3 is TGTGCCTTCACCAGGGGGATGGATCGCGAGCAGTACTTC. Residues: CAFTRGMDREQYF. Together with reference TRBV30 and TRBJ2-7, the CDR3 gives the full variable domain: SQTIHQWPATLVQPVGSPLSLECTVEGTSNPNLYWYRQAAGRGLQLLFYSVGIGQISSEVPQNLSASRPQDRQFILSSKKLLLSDSGFYLCAFTRGMDREQYFGPGTRLTVT.

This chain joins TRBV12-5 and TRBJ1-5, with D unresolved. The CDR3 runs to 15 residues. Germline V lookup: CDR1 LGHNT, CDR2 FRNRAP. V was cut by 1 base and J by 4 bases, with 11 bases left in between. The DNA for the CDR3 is TGTGCTAGTGGTTTGGGATCGGCGGCAAATCAGCCCCAGCATTTT. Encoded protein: CASGLGSAANQPQHF.

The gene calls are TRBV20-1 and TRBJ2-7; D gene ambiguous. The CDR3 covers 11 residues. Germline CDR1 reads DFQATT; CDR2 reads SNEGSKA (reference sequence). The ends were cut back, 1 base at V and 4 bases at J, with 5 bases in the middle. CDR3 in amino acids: CSARAEYEQYF. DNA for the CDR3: TGCAGTGCTAGAGCCGAATACGAGCAGTACTTC.

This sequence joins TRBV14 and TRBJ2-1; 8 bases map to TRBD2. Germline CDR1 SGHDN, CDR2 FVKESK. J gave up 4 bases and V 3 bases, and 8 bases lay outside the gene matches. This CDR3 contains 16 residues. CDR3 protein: CASSHRAGGLYNEQFF. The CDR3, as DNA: TGTGCCAGCAGCCATAGGGCGGGAGGTCTATACAATGAGCAGTTCTTC.

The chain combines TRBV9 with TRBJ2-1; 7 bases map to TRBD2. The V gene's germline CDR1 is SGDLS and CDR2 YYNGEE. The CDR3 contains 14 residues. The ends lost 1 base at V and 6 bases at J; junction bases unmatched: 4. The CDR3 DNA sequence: TGTGCCAGCAGCGTAACTAGCGCCCTCAATGAGCAGTTCTTC. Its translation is CASSVTSALNEQFF.

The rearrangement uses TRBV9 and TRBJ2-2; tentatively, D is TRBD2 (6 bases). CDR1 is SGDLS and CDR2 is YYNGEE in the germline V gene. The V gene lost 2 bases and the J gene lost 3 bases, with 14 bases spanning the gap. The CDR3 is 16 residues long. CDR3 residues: CASSVGAGEDTGELFF. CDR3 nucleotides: TGTGCCAGCAGCGTCGGGGCCGGGGAGGACACCGGGGAGCTGTTTTTT.

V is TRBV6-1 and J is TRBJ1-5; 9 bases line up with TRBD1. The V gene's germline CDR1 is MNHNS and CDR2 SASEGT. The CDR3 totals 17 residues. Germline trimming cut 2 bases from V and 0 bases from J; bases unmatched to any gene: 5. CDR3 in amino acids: CASSESTGGHSNQPQHF. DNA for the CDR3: TGTGCCAGCAGTGAATCTACAGGGGGCCATAGCAATCAGCCCCAGCATTTT.

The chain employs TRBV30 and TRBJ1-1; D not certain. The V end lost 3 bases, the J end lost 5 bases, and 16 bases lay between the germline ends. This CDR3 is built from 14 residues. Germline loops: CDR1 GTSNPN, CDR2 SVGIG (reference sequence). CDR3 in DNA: TGTGCCTGGAGGATACTAGGATCGAGAACTGAAGCTTTCTTT. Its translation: CAWRILGSRTEAFF. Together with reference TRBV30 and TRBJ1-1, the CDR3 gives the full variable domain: SQTIHQWPATLVQPVGSPLSLECTVEGTSNPNLYWYRQAAGRGLQLLFYSVGIGQISSEVPQNLSASRPQDRQFILSSKKLLLSDSGFYLCAWRILGSRTEAFFGQGTRLTVV.

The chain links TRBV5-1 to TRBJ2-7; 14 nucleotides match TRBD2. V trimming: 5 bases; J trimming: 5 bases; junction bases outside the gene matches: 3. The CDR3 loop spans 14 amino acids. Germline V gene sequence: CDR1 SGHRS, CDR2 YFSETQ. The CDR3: CASRTSGGAHEQYF. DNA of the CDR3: TGCGCCAGCAGGACTAGCGGGGGGGCCCACGAGCAGTACTTC.

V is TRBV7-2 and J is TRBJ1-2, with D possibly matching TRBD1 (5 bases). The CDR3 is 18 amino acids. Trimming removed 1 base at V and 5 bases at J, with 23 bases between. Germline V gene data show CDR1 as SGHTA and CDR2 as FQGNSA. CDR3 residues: CASSLGVWVQGGDYGYTF. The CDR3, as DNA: TGTGCCAGCAGCTTAGGGGTCTGGGTCCAGGGCGGTGATTATGGCTACACCTTC. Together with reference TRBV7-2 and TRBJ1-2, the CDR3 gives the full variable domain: GAGVSQSPSNKVTEKGKDVELRCDPISGHTALYWYRQSLGQGLEFLIYFQGNSAPDKSGLPSDRFSAERTGGSVSTLTIQRTQQEDSAVYLCASSLGVWVQGGDYGYTFGSGTRLTVV.